A single count supports the clone carrying this T cell receptor (beta chain). The germline gene is not matched at one end of the junction; a read error may be the cause. This entry belongs to a study of CD8 T cells in ankylosing spondylitis. TCRdb redid the calling of the 5' RACE reads with MiXCR, one entry per CDR3 protein. Here the sample spans around 330,000 distinct CDR3 sequences, approximately 10% being singletons. The CDR3 has 19 amino acids. CDR1 is LGHDT and CDR2 is YNNKEL in the germline V gene (reference sequence). The receptor's source is a female donor with ankylosing spondylitis or in good health (not recorded which). The genes are TRBV3-1 and TRBJ1-6; D unclear. Sequencing was done on a sample of blood, either unsorted or a sorted T cell fraction (not recorded which). This chain's CDR3 is CTSSQRRARERAYNSPLHF. The DNA of the CDR3 is TGTACCAGCAGCCAACGGCGGGCCCGAGAGAGGGCCTATAATTCACCCCTCCACTTT.